The 16 T cell receptor beta chains below were found in one sample sequenced in a study of T cells in Graves' hyperthyroidism and ophthalmopathy. The CDR3 regions of TCR beta were amplified from RNA transcripts. First-round RT-PCR of the TCR CDR3 relied on the HTBI primer set. One entry per CDR3 protein results from TCRdb running MiXCR on the multiplex PCR reads. Of some 580,000 distinct CDR3 sequences in the sample, 16% were seen once. The material sequenced was blood. The source of these receptors is a middle-aged woman with Graves' ophthalmopathy.

The sample holds many counts of this clonotype. The V call is TRBV2, the J call TRBJ2-1; the D gene is possibly TRBD2 (6 bases). CDR1 is SNHLY and CDR2 is FYNNEI in the germline V gene. CDR3 size: 15 residues. V lost 9 bases and J lost 0, with 15 bases in between. For the CDR3, the DNA is TGTGCCAGGACGGACTACGAAAGCTCCTACAATGAGCAGTTCTTC. Encoded protein: CARTDYESSYNEQFF.

This clonotype appeared many times. The chain uses TRBV6-4 and TRBJ2-6, with 7 positions matching TRBD1. Trimming took 5 bases from V and 0 from J; bases not matched to a gene: 7. Per germline, CDR1 MRHNA and CDR2 SNTAGT. The CDR3 loop spans 17 amino acids. CDR3 protein: CASSSTGAGSGANVLTF. Written as DNA, the CDR3 is TGTGCCAGCAGTAGCACAGGGGCTGGCTCTGGGGCCAACGTCCTGACTTTC.

This clonotype was seen just once. V usage is TRBV15 and J usage is TRBJ2-5; 10 bases are shared with TRBD2. The CDR3 extends over 14 amino acids. Per the germline V gene, CDR1 is LNHNV and CDR2 is YYDKDF (reference sequence). V trimming: 8 bases; J trimming: 5 bases; junction bases outside the gene matches: 8. DNA of the CDR3: TGTGCCACCGTAGCGGGGGGCCCCCCTGAGACCCAGTACTTC. Residues: CATVAGGPPETQYF.

There are many counts of this clonotype. The CDR3 loop is CASSSISAREQYF. CDR3 nucleotide sequence: TGCGCCAGCAGCTCGATTAGCGCACGGGAGCAGTACTTC. The genes are TRBV5-1 and TRBJ2-7; a weak D match, TRBD2 (5 bases). This CDR3 region has 13 residues. Per germline, CDR1 SGHRS and CDR2 YFSETQ. V lost 3 bases and J 7 bases, leaving 14 bases between the germline ends.

This clonotype has ten or more counts. The chain joins TRBV18 to TRBJ2-3; TRBD1 matches 7 bases. Germline loops: CDR1 KGHSH, CDR2 LQKENI. The CDR3 consists of 14 residues. V dropped 3 bases and J dropped 3; count of bases not matched to a gene: 3. The CDR3 protein is CASSPNRGTDTQYF. The CDR3 DNA reads TGTGCCAGCTCACCTAACAGGGGTACAGATACGCAGTATTTT. Combining the CDR3 with reference TRBV18 and TRBJ2-3 gives the whole variable domain NAGVMQNPRHLVRRRGQEARLRCSPMKGHSHVYWYRQLPEEGLKFMVYLQKENIIDESGMPKERFSAEFPKEGPSILRIQQVVRGDSAAYFCASSPNRGTDTQYFGPGTRLTVL.

This clonotype was observed at least ten times. V and J are TRBV20-1 and TRBJ2-1; D may be TRBD1 or TRBD2 (5 bases each). V was cut by 4 bases and J by 0 bases, with 22 bases left in between. The CDR3 length is 18 residues. Germline CDR1 is DFQATT and CDR2 is SNEGSKA (reference sequence). The chain's CDR3 is CSAKGDQAALSSYNEQFF. The CDR3 DNA reads as TGCAGTGCTAAAGGGGACCAGGCCGCTTTGAGCTCCTACAATGAGCAGTTCTTC.

This clonotype was observed a handful of times. The chain is built from TRBV12-3 or TRBV12-4 and TRBJ1-2; a weak D match, TRBD1 (6 bases). Trimming took 7 bases from V and 4 from J, leaving 25 bases between them. The CDR3 is 17 amino acids. Here the CDR3 reads CASTLRGGQQGLYGYTF. In DNA form, the CDR3 reads TGTGCCAGCACCCTGAGGGGGGGCCAACAAGGGCTCTATGGCTACACCTTC.

In this sample, this clonotype turned up a few times. The rearrangement uses TRBV28 and TRBJ1-2, with 12 bases identical to TRBD1. The CDR3 runs to 14 residues. Trimming at V came to 6 bases and at J to 7 bases, leaving 6 bases not matched to a gene. Germline-derived CDR1 and CDR2 are MDHEN and SYDVKM. The CDR3 coding sequence is TGTGCCAGCAGCTCGGGACAGGGGGCGACTGGCTACACCTTC. Its protein product is CASSSGQGATGYTF.

This chain joins TRBV2 and TRBJ1-2; a possible D gene is TRBD1 (6 bases). CDR1 and CDR2 from the germline V gene are SNHLY and FYNNEI. V shed 3 bases and J shed 5 bases, with 16 bases lying between them. The CDR3 length is 15 residues. CDR3 bases: TGTGCCAGCAGTGATCCGGGGGGCGACTCATATGGCTACACCTTC. Residues: CASSDPGGDSYGYTF.

This clonotype occurred many times. The chain is built from TRBV6-5 and TRBJ2-6; D is ambiguous. CDR1 and CDR2 from the germline V gene are MNHEY and SVGAGI. This CDR3 is 16 amino acids long. Between the trimmed V and J ends, which lost 3 bases and 4 bases, there was a span of 13 bases. CDR3 nucleotides: TGTGCCAGCAGTTATACGGACGTCCCAGGGGCCAACGTCCTGACTTTC. Translating gives CASSYTDVPGANVLTF.

This clonotype was recorded many times. The chain employs TRBV12-3 or TRBV12-4 and TRBJ1-1, with D possibly matching TRBD1 (6 bases). The V and J ends lost 3 bases and 1 base respectively, with 9 bases between them. This CDR3 region has 14 residues. The CDR3 spells CASSFARGNTEAFF. CDR3 nucleotide sequence: TGTGCCAGCAGTTTTGCCAGGGGGAACACTGAAGCTTTCTTT.

This clonotype turned up a few times. The V gene is TRBV20-1, the J gene TRBJ2-7; 13 nucleotides align to TRBD2. The CDR3 is 14 amino acids. Germline CDR1 DFQATT, CDR2 SNEGSKA (reference sequence). Trimming removed 6 bases from V and 2 bases from J; junction bases left unmatched: 4. As DNA, the CDR3 is TGCAGTGCAGGAGGGACTAGCGGGACCTACGAGCAGTACTTC. It encodes CSAGGTSGTYEQYF.

A remark on this clonotype: At one of its ends the junction is not consistent with the germline gene, which may arise from a read error. The V and J genes are TRBV5-4 and TRBJ2-7; 14 nucleotides line up with TRBD2. Germline lookup yields CDR1 SGHNT and CDR2 YYREEE (reference sequence). The CDR3 extends over 16 amino acids. CDR3 sequence: CASSTRGLAGAYEQHF. The CDR3 nucleotides read TGTGCCAGCAGCACCAGGGGACTAGCGGGAGCCTACGAGCAGCACTTC.

This clonotype was observed once. The chain carries TRBV11-2 and TRBJ2-3; 9 bases align to TRBD1. The CDR3 runs 14 residues. The V gene's germline CDR1 is SGHAT and CDR2 FQNNGV. V lost 4 bases, J lost 8 bases, and 7 bases stayed unmatched. The CDR3 coding sequence is TGTGCCAGCAGCTGGGACAGGGACCAGGGTACGCAGTATTTT. It translates to CASSWDRDQGTQYF.

The sample holds many counts of this clonotype. The chain employs TRBV27 and TRBJ2-4, with D unresolved. There are 16 residues in the CDR3. CDR1 and CDR2 from the germline V gene are MNHEY and SMNVEV (reference sequence). The V and J ends lost 6 bases and 0 bases respectively, with 15 bases between them. The CDR3, as DNA: TGTGCCAGCAGGGCCGGCAGTTTACTAGCCAAAAACATTCAGTACTTC. It codes for CASRAGSLLAKNIQYF.

This clonotype was seen ten or more times. The chain carries TRBV30 and TRBJ1-5, with D hard to call. Germline lookup yields CDR1 GTSNPN and CDR2 SVGIG (reference sequence). The CDR3 totals 14 residues. Between the trimmed V and J ends, which lost 4 bases and 0 bases, there was a span of 10 bases. The CDR3: CAWNEGISNQPQHF. Written as DNA, the CDR3 is TGTGCCTGGAATGAGGGAATTAGCAATCAGCCCCAGCATTTT.